The present T cell receptor (beta chain) was sequenced within a study of CD8 T cells in Susac syndrome. From germline, CDR1 is MGHDK and CDR2 SYGVNS. Trimming took 3 bases from V and 1 from J, leaving 15 bases between them. The CDR3 length is 16 residues. TCR beta sequencing covered blood CD8+ and CD4+ T cells. Isolation of CD8+ and CD4+ T cells was performed negatively, whereas enrichment of TEMRA cells was done by FACS. The RNA, about 0.5 to 1 ug, was put through reverse transcription using random hexamers. The TCR beta CDR3 was amplified by immunoSEQ multiplex PCR across 54 Vbeta, 13 Jbeta. TCRdb independently ran MiXCR on the immunoSEQ multiplex PCR reads; one entry per CDR3 protein. The data hold fewer than 150,000 distinct CDR3 sequences, with about 93% observed a single time.

V and J are TRBV25-1 and TRBJ1-1; TRBD1 might be the D (5 bases). Sequenced material: CD8+ T cells from PBMCs. The clonotype comes from a human donor in good health. The CDR3 region has the DNA TGTGCCAGCAGTGACCGGGGCCAAAGCGGGAACACTGAAGCTTTCTTT. Translating gives CASSDRGQSGNTEAFF.